Listed below are T cell receptor beta chains from one sample, sequenced in a study of blood T cell repertoires in COVID-19. Sequencing used immunoSEQ multiplex PCR; TCRdb keeps in-frame clones, though not all of them. The sample shows around 67,000 clones, about 90% of them seen only once. Source material: peripheral blood. Receptors originate from a human donor in a cohort sampled during active COVID-19. Both conserved end residues are part of each CDR3. Fields, in order: CDR3 DNA, CDR3 protein, clone size, D gene, J gene, V gene. A D gene is named only where the DNA matches it firmly. The size of a clone is reported for some rows only, either as once, few or many, or as a class for expanded clones.

DNA: TGTGCCAGCAGCTTAGGTACACCGGGTCTGAATGAAAAACTGTTTTTT
CDR3: CASSLGTPGLNEKLFF
size: -
D: -
J: TRBJ1-4
V: TRBV13

DNA: TGTGCCAGCAGTTACTCGGGGGGGAGCTCCTACGAGCAGTACTTC
CDR3: CASSYSGGSSYEQYF
size: -
D: TRBD2
J: TRBJ2-7
V: TRBV6-5

DNA: TGCAGTGCTCTTCTGCGGCGCGAGCAGTACTTC
CDR3: CSALLRREQYF
size: -
D: -
J: TRBJ2-7
V: TRBV20-1

DNA: TGTGCCAGCAGTTCGGACAGCTATGGCTACACCTTC
CDR3: CASSSDSYGYTF
size: -
D: -
J: TRBJ1-2
V: TRBV6-2/TRBV6-3

DNA: TGTGCCAGCAAAATTGGAGGCACGCGTCAGCCCCAGCATTTT
CDR3: CASKIGGTRQPQHF
size: -
D: -
J: TRBJ1-5
V: TRBV2

DNA: TGTGCCAGTAGTAAGGGAGGGACATCGAACACTGAAGCTTTCTTT
CDR3: CASSKGGTSNTEAFF
size: few
D: -
J: TRBJ1-1
V: TRBV19

DNA: TGTGCCAGCAGCTTACAGGGTGCCTACGAGCAGTACTTC
CDR3: CASSLQGAYEQYF
size: once
D: -
J: TRBJ2-7
V: TRBV13

DNA: TGCGCCAGCAGCTTGGTGGGACAGGGGTCGTTCGGGGCCAACGTCCTGACTTTC
CDR3: CASSLVGQGSFGANVLTF
size: once
D: TRBD1
J: TRBJ2-6
V: TRBV5-1

DNA: TGTGCCAGCAGCAAATCTGTCCGGGACAGTAATAAGGGGACTGAAGCTTTCTTT
CDR3: CASSKSVRDSNKGTEAFF
size: -
D: -
J: TRBJ1-1
V: TRBV21-1

DNA: TGTGCCAGCAGTTACGGAGGGCCCGGTGAAAAACTGTTTTTT
CDR3: CASSYGGPGEKLFF
size: -
D: -
J: TRBJ1-4
V: TRBV6-5

DNA: TGTGCCAGCTCACCAAGGGGGTCTGGAAACACCATATATTTT
CDR3: CASSPRGSGNTIYF
size: -
D: -
J: TRBJ1-3
V: TRBV18

DNA: TGTGCCAGCAGTTTGCGGGGGGCGGTCTACGAGCAGTACTTC
CDR3: CASSLRGAVYEQYF
size: -
D: TRBD2
J: TRBJ2-7
V: TRBV27

DNA: TGTGCCTGGAGTTCTAGACAGGGGAGCCATGGCTACACCTTC
CDR3: CAWSSRQGSHGYTF
size: -
D: TRBD1
J: TRBJ1-2
V: TRBV30

DNA: TGTGCCAGTAGTCCTCAGGGGGTGACCACTGAAGCTTTCTTT
CDR3: CASSPQGVTTEAFF
size: -
D: TRBD1
J: TRBJ1-1
V: TRBV19

DNA: TGTGCCAGCATCCAGGACAGGGAAGGATATGGCTACACCTTC
CDR3: CASIQDREGYGYTF
size: once
D: TRBD1
J: TRBJ1-2
V: TRBV2

DNA: TGTGCCAGCAGCCCCAGGACAGCTAACTATGGCTACACCTTC
CDR3: CASSPRTANYGYTF
size: -
D: -
J: TRBJ1-2
V: TRBV7-2

DNA: TGTGCCAGTAGGGGACAGAGAAACACTGAAGCTTTCTTT
CDR3: CASRGQRNTEAFF
size: -
D: TRBD1
J: TRBJ1-1
V: TRBV2

DNA: TGTGCCATCAGGACCTCCGTTCAGGGGTACCCTAACTATGGCTACACCTTC
CDR3: CAIRTSVQGYPNYGYTF
size: -
D: -
J: TRBJ1-2
V: TRBV10-3

DNA: TGTGCCAGCAGCTTGACTACGGGGGAGGAAGTCTATGGCTACACCTTC
CDR3: CASSLTTGEEVYGYTF
size: -
D: -
J: TRBJ1-2
V: TRBV5-6

DNA: TGTGCCAGCAGCCCTAGCGGGGGGGCCTGGGAGACCCAGTACTTC
CDR3: CASSPSGGAWETQYF
size: -
D: TRBD2
J: TRBJ2-5
V: TRBV7-7

DNA: TGTGCCACCAGTGATTCCCCGGGCCCCGGAGGATGGAGCAATCAGCCCCAGCATTTT
CDR3: CATSDSPGPGGWSNQPQHF
size: -
D: -
J: TRBJ1-5
V: TRBV24-1

DNA: TGTGCCAGCAGTTCAATGTACAGGAGCAATCAGCCCCAGCATTTT
CDR3: CASSSMYRSNQPQHF
size: -
D: -
J: TRBJ1-5
V: TRBV6-5

DNA: TGCAGTGCTAGACGGGGAAAACTGTTTTTT
CDR3: CSARRGKLFF
size: -
D: -
J: TRBJ1-4
V: TRBV20-1

DNA: TGTGCCAGCTCACGTCTAGCGGGGGGCTCAGATACGCAGTATTTT
CDR3: CASSRLAGGSDTQYF
size: -
D: TRBD2
J: TRBJ2-3
V: TRBV18

DNA: TGTGCCAGTAGGGTCAGGGGGGATTCACCCCTCCACTTT
CDR3: CASRVRGDSPLHF
size: -
D: TRBD1
J: TRBJ1-6
V: TRBV19

DNA: TGTGCCAGCAGCGGGGGACAGGGGGCTATGGCATTAATGAACACTGAAGCTTTCTTT
CDR3: CASSGGQGAMALMNTEAFF
size: -
D: -
J: TRBJ1-1
V: TRBV21-1

DNA: TGTGCCAGCAGCGCCCCAGGGTTAAGCAATCAGCCCCAGCATTTT
CDR3: CASSAPGLSNQPQHF
size: -
D: -
J: TRBJ1-5
V: TRBV7-2

DNA: TGTGCCAGCTTCGGGACTTTCTCTGAAGCTTTCTTT
CDR3: CASFGTFSEAFF
size: -
D: -
J: TRBJ1-1
V: TRBV27

DNA: TGTGCCAGCAGCTTTGAGGACATGGCTAGCGGGGTGTACTTC
CDR3: CASSFEDMASGVYF
size: -
D: TRBD2
J: TRBJ2-7
V: TRBV11-3

DNA: TGTGCCAGCAGTGAACTAGCGGGGGGGCAAGAGACCCAGTACTTC
CDR3: CASSELAGGQETQYF
size: -
D: TRBD2
J: TRBJ2-5
V: TRBV6-1

DNA: TGTGCCAGCAGCCAAGGTCGGCAGGGGACTGAAGCTTTCTTT
CDR3: CASSQGRQGTEAFF
size: -
D: -
J: TRBJ1-1
V: TRBV3-1/TRBV3-2

DNA: TGTGCCAGCAGCGTAGCTTCGGTTAACCTTAATGAGCAGTTCTTC
CDR3: CASSVASVNLNEQFF
size: once
D: -
J: TRBJ2-1
V: TRBV9

DNA: TGCGCCAGCAGCCATCCCGACGCGGGACGAAGCGAGGGGTGCACCTTC
CDR3: CASSHPDAGRSEGCTF
size: -
D: -
J: TRBJ1-2
V: TRBV4-1

DNA: TGTGCCAGCTCACTACAGGGGGGGACAGGGGCTGGCACTGAAGCTTTCTTT
CDR3: CASSLQGGTGAGTEAFF
size: -
D: TRBD1
J: TRBJ1-1
V: TRBV18

DNA: TGTGCCAGCAGCGGCGGCCCCGAAGCTTTCTTT
CDR3: CASSGGPEAFF
size: -
D: -
J: TRBJ1-1
V: TRBV6-5

DNA: TGTGCCAGTAGTCCCCAGTCCGGGACATCGATAGGAAACGAGCAGTACTTC
CDR3: CASSPQSGTSIGNEQYF
size: -
D: -
J: TRBJ2-7
V: TRBV19

DNA: TGTGCCAGCAGCCCCGGCGCGGGACGGAGCTACGAGCAGTACTTC
CDR3: CASSPGAGRSYEQYF
size: -
D: -
J: TRBJ2-7
V: TRBV3-1/TRBV3-2

DNA: TGTGCCAGCAGCTTATCAGGGTACGAGCAGTACTTC
CDR3: CASSLSGYEQYF
size: few
D: -
J: TRBJ2-7
V: TRBV7-8

DNA: TGTGCCAGCAGTAAAGGGAGGGAAAATCAGCCCCAGCATTTT
CDR3: CASSKGRENQPQHF
size: -
D: -
J: TRBJ1-5
V: TRBV27

DNA: TGTGCCAGCCAAGGACAGGGAACCTACGAGCAGTACTTC
CDR3: CASQGQGTYEQYF
size: -
D: TRBD1
J: TRBJ2-7
V: TRBV11-2

DNA: TGTGCCAGCTCACCAAGCCCCGACAGGGGGTCTTATAGGTCCTACGAGCAGTACTTC
CDR3: CASSPSPDRGSYRSYEQYF
size: -
D: TRBD1
J: TRBJ2-7
V: TRBV18

DNA: TGTGCCATCAGTGTTAAAAGAGATAACTATGGCTACACCTTC
CDR3: CAISVKRDNYGYTF
size: -
D: -
J: TRBJ1-2
V: TRBV10-3

DNA: TGCAGTGCTAGTTCCGGGGTCTACGGGGGGGTCTACGAGCAGTACTTC
CDR3: CSASSGVYGGVYEQYF
size: -
D: TRBD2
J: TRBJ2-7
V: TRBV20-1

DNA: TGTGCCAGCTCACCACCCCCCTCACACGGGACAGGGATGAACAATGAGCAGTTCTTC
CDR3: CASSPPPSHGTGMNNEQFF
size: -
D: TRBD1
J: TRBJ2-1
V: TRBV18

DNA: TGTGCCAGCAACAGGGAGAACACTGAAGCTTTCTTT
CDR3: CASNRENTEAFF
size: -
D: -
J: TRBJ1-1
V: TRBV2

DNA: TGTGCCAGCAGTCCGCAAGGGGGTATCGTACCCCTCCACTTT
CDR3: CASSPQGGIVPLHF
size: -
D: -
J: TRBJ1-6
V: TRBV27

DNA: TGTGCCAGCAGCTGGGGGGGCAGGGGTCCCTCCTACGAGCAGTACTTC
CDR3: CASSWGGRGPSYEQYF
size: -
D: -
J: TRBJ2-7
V: TRBV5-4

DNA: TGTGCCAGCAGTGAAAAAGGGGGCCATAGTAATTCACCCCTCCACTTT
CDR3: CASSEKGGHSNSPLHF
size: -
D: TRBD1
J: TRBJ1-6
V: TRBV2

DNA: TGTGCCAGCAGCTTAGGTGGGGGGGCCTACGAGCAGTACTTC
CDR3: CASSLGGGAYEQYF
size: -
D: TRBD2
J: TRBJ2-7
V: TRBV11-2